Listed below are T cell receptor beta chains from one sample, sequenced in a study of technical replicates of blood from a few donors. Produced via immunoSEQ multiplex PCR; TCRdb's table is partial and in-frame only. The sample consists of about 70,000 clones, approximately 86% of them appearing once. Sample: PBMCs. The source of these receptors is a human donor in good health. Some clones in this sample may be carry-over from other donors' samples. The conserved cysteine and the conserved F or W are not part of the CDR3 here.

cdr3_aa: ASSPKRERSTDTQY
j_call: TRBJ2-3
v_call: TRBV4-3

cdr3_aa: ASTLGRDKNSYEQY
j_call: TRBJ2-7
v_call: TRBV7-9

cdr3_aa: ASSPDDSNYGYT
j_call: TRBJ1-2
v_call: TRBV7-6

cdr3_aa: ASRRDSYNEQF
j_call: TRBJ2-1
v_call: TRBV5-1

cdr3_aa: ASSLDGRGHLSGNTIY
j_call: TRBJ1-3
v_call: TRBV11-2

cdr3_aa: ASREADRARTEAF
j_call: TRBJ1-1
v_call: TRBV6-1

cdr3_aa: ASSQELAGDNEQF
j_call: TRBJ2-1
v_call: TRBV4-3

cdr3_aa: ASSVRQDTDTQY
j_call: TRBJ2-3
v_call: TRBV6-1

cdr3_aa: ASSYSGAYEQY
j_call: TRBJ2-7
v_call: TRBV2

cdr3_aa: ASSLVRESKEQF
j_call: TRBJ2-1
v_call: TRBV5-4

cdr3_aa: ASSLSLNYGYT
j_call: TRBJ1-2
v_call: TRBV6-5

cdr3_aa: ASSFKGPNTEAF
j_call: TRBJ1-1
v_call: TRBV13

cdr3_aa: ASSEARQLIGTGELF
j_call: TRBJ2-2
v_call: TRBV2

cdr3_aa: SVEALGTGAYGYT
j_call: TRBJ1-2
v_call: TRBV29-1

cdr3_aa: ASSPYSEQF
j_call: TRBJ2-1
v_call: TRBV2

cdr3_aa: ASSQQPWDTWNTEAF
j_call: TRBJ1-1
v_call: TRBV4-1

cdr3_aa: ASSLGTSGGGEQF
j_call: TRBJ2-1
v_call: TRBV7-2

cdr3_aa: ASSLGGGQGHYT
j_call: TRBJ1-2
v_call: TRBV7-9

cdr3_aa: ASSQGVRGSNQPQH
j_call: TRBJ1-5
v_call: TRBV4-1

cdr3_aa: ASSSGWTGGSYNSPLH
j_call: TRBJ1-6
v_call: TRBV7-9

cdr3_aa: ASSQGDRGSPLH
j_call: TRBJ1-6
v_call: TRBV4-1

cdr3_aa: ASSPGSGRRHTQY
j_call: TRBJ2-3
v_call: TRBV18